These T cell receptor beta chains were read from a single sample in a study of blood T cell repertoires in COVID-19. The data were produced by immunoSEQ multiplex PCR, yet TCRdb's version contains in-frame clones alone and is incomplete. The table includes hundreds of thousands of clones, about nine tenths detected once. Sequencing used peripheral blood. The receptors come from a woman under 40 with COVID-19, enrolled during active disease. CDR3s leave out the opening cysteine and the closing phenylalanine or tryptophan.

j_gene | v_gene | CDR3aa
TRBJ1-1 | TRBV5-1 | ASSLGLGEGNTEAF
TRBJ2-5 | TRBV4-2 | ASSQDQLAWETQY
TRBJ2-7 | TRBV6-1 | ASSEGQRYEQY
TRBJ2-3 | TRBV4-1 | ASSPGQADTQY
TRBJ1-2 | TRBV11-2 | ASSGGFYGYT
TRBJ1-1 | TRBV10-3 | AISAGTVNTEAF
TRBJ2-1 | TRBV7-2 | ASSPLQGAFRFYNEQF
TRBJ2-3 | TRBV19 | ATGGVAGDTQY
TRBJ2-1 | TRBV29-1 | SVEDLWLAGDLNSYNEQF
TRBJ1-1 | TRBV5-6 | ASSLRQGLAGRPEAF
TRBJ2-1 | TRBV11-3 | ASSLDPGSIGNEQF